The text below deals with one T cell receptor beta chain. Its target is not known. This record belongs to a study of T cell responses to AZD1222 COVID-19 vaccine. TCRdb's copy holds only in-frame clones and misses some; the assay was immunoSEQ multiplex PCR. Among 90,000 to 95,000 clones listed, roughly nine tenths were seen once. General study results and limits: Repertoires were obtained only post-peak T cell response. Regions 160-218 and 743-854 dominated among vaccine-associated CD4 TCRs spanning spike.

CDR3 length: 16 residues. Germline assignment: CDR1 SEHNR and CDR2 FQNEAQ (reference sequence). V was pared by 2 bases and J by 4 bases, with 17 bases between. This clonotype was sampled from an adult in good health. This chain links TRBV7-9 with TRBJ1-1; weak D call: TRBD1 (6 bases). The sequencing used peripheral blood, collected on day 0 of AZD1222 vaccination. The CDR3 DNA reads TGTGCCAGCAGCTTACGGCAGGGGCCCAGGATCACTGAAGCTTTCTTT. It yields the protein CASSLRQGPRITEAFF.